The 19 T cell receptor beta chains below all came from one sample that was sequenced in a study of blood T cell repertoires in COVID-19. This table comes from immunoSEQ multiplex PCR, and its TCRdb copy is limited to in-frame clones, with some not included. This sample carries hundreds of thousands of clones, roughly four fifths of them seen once, and the ten largest clones take approximately 4.8%. The sample consisted of peripheral blood. The receptors here all came from a woman in her sixties or seventies with acute or convalescent COVID-19.

The rearrangement links TRBV4-2 to TRBJ1-6; D gene ambiguous. The CDR3 runs 16 residues. Germline CDR1 and CDR2: LGHNA and YNFKEQ. V lost 6 bases and J 0 bases, leaving 12 bases between the germline ends. The CDR3 nucleotides read TGTGCCAGCAGTCACCCCGGGAGCTCCTATAATTCACCCCTCCACTTT. Translating it yields CASSHPGSSYNSPLHF.

The genes are TRBV27 and TRBJ1-1; D is perhaps TRBD1 (5 bases). The V gene's germline CDR1 is MNHEY and CDR2 SMNVEV (reference sequence). CDR3 length: 14 amino acids. Trimming took off 3 bases at V and 3 bases at J, with 11 bases between the two ends. In nucleotides, the CDR3 is TGTGCCAGCAGTTTTGGGGGGATAGACACTGAAGCTTTCTTT. Encoded protein: CASSFGGIDTEAFF.

V gene TRBV10-3 combines with J gene TRBJ1-5; the D gene is possibly TRBD1 (6 bases). Trimming took off 0 bases at V and 3 bases at J, with 12 bases between the two ends. This CDR3 is 16 amino acids long. CDR1 is ENHRY, CDR2 SYGVKD, per germline. This CDR3 reads CAISESGQGINQPQHF. The DNA for the CDR3 is TGTGCCATCAGTGAGTCAGGGCAGGGGATCAATCAGCCCCAGCATTTT.

The rearrangement links TRBV29-1 to TRBJ1-4, with D unresolved. V gave up 6 bases and J gave up 6 bases, with 8 bases separating them. Germline V lookup: CDR1 SQVTM, CDR2 ANQGSEA. The CDR3 is 11 residues long. CDR3 nucleotide sequence: TGCAGCGTCAGGAAAGATGAAAAACTGTTTTTT. It codes for CSVRKDEKLFF.

The V and J genes are TRBV19 and TRBJ1-2; possibly TRBD1 for D (5 bases). The CDR3 sequence is 14 residues long. The germline gives CDR1 LNHDA, CDR2 SQIVND (reference sequence). The germline V and J ends were trimmed by 1 base and 8 bases, with 14 bases remaining between them. CDR3 residues: CASSIVSGAAGYTF. DNA of the CDR3: TGTGCCAGTAGTATAGTTAGCGGGGCCGCCGGCTACACCTTC.

This chain uses TRBV19 with TRBJ1-5; D is unresolved. The CDR3 is 17 residues long. Germline V gives CDR1 LNHDA, CDR2 SQIVND (reference sequence). Trimming took off 1 base at V and 2 bases at J, with 15 bases between the two ends. The CDR3 is CASSIGPFGVGNQPQHF. The DNA for the CDR3 is TGTGCCAGTAGTATAGGCCCGTTCGGGGTTGGCAATCAGCCCCAGCATTTT.

The V and J genes are TRBV19 and TRBJ1-5, with 7 bases fitting TRBD1. Looked up from germline, CDR1 is LNHDA and CDR2 is SQIVND (reference sequence). After removal of 0 bases from V and 4 bases from J, the junction contained 9 bases not matched to a gene. The CDR3 extends over 17 amino acids. CDR3 sequence: CASSIDPPGGANQPQHF. The CDR3 region has the DNA TGTGCCAGTAGTATAGATCCCCCAGGGGGTGCGAATCAGCCCCAGCATTTT.

The chain carries TRBV3-1 (or the pseudogene TRBV3-2) and TRBJ2-1; D unclear. The CDR3 has 14 amino acids. Germline CDR1 LGHDT, CDR2 YNNKEL (reference sequence). Trimming took off 4 bases at V and 5 bases at J, with 12 bases between the two ends. DNA for the CDR3: TGTGCCAGCAGCCTACGGGTTTCGGACAATGAGCAGTTCTTC. This gives the protein CASSLRVSDNEQFF.

The chain combines TRBV18 with TRBJ2-7; TRBD2 matches 8 bases. CDR3 length: 14 amino acids. From germline, CDR1 is KGHSH and CDR2 LQKENI. Trimming took 6 bases from V and 2 from J; bases not matched to a gene: 6. The CDR3 reads CASSERGSAYEQYF. DNA of the CDR3: TGTGCCAGCTCGGAGCGGGGGTCAGCCTACGAGCAGTACTTC. Together with reference TRBV18 and TRBJ2-7, the CDR3 gives the full variable domain: NAGVMQNPRHLVRRRGQEARLRCSPMKGHSHVYWYRQLPEEGLKFMVYLQKENIIDESGMPKERFSAEFPKEGPSILRIQQVVRGDSAAYFCASSERGSAYEQYFGPGTRLTVT.

This chain joins TRBV19 and TRBJ1-1; 8 bases agree with TRBD1. The CDR3 has 19 residues. Germline V lookup: CDR1 LNHDA, CDR2 SQIVND (reference sequence). V shed 7 bases, J shed 6 bases, and the junction held 25 bases outside the gene matches. The CDR3 is CASTQSARNRGGRYAEAFF. CDR3 coding DNA: TGTGCCAGTACTCAATCAGCCAGAAACAGGGGGGGTCGATATGCTGAAGCTTTCTTT.

The V gene is TRBV6-5, the J gene TRBJ1-1; D is perhaps TRBD1 (6 bases). V lost 5 bases, J lost 6 bases, and 16 bases lay in between. Germline CDR1 reads MNHEY; CDR2 reads SVGAGI. The CDR3 length is 14 residues. The CDR3 loop reads CASSKQGNFAEAFF. For the CDR3, the DNA is TGTGCCAGCAGTAAACAGGGCAACTTCGCTGAAGCTTTCTTT.

The chain has TRBV30 and TRBJ2-7; 8 bases fit TRBD1. J gave up 4 bases and V 4 bases, and 9 bases lay outside the gene matches. This CDR3 is 14 amino acids long. The germline gives CDR1 GTSNPN, CDR2 SVGIG (reference sequence). As DNA, the CDR3 is TGTGCCTGGATCCCTCAGGGGGCTAGGTACGAGCAGTACTTC. The encoded protein is CAWIPQGARYEQYF.

The chain has TRBV4-2 and TRBJ1-2; the D gene is possibly TRBD1 (5 bases). The V gene lost 3 bases and the J gene lost 6 bases, with 20 bases spanning the gap. The CDR3 covers 16 residues. CDR1 is LGHNA, CDR2 YNFKEQ, per germline. CDR3 sequence: CASSQDSTERWDGYTF. Written as DNA, the CDR3 is TGTGCCAGCAGCCAGGATTCGACAGAGAGGTGGGATGGCTACACCTTC.

The chain is built from TRBV9 and TRBJ1-2, with a tentative D call TRBD1 (6 bases). Germline V gene data show CDR1 as SGDLS and CDR2 as YYNGEE. V lost 4 bases and J 6 bases, leaving 16 bases between the germline ends. The CDR3 sequence is 14 residues long. The CDR3: CASSLRTAFDGYTF. CDR3 DNA sequence: TGTGCCAGCAGCCTTCGGACAGCCTTCGATGGCTACACCTTC. The complete variable domain, with remaining parts taken from reference TRBV9 and TRBJ1-2, reads DSGVTQTPKHLITATGQRVTLRCSPRSGDLSVYWYQQSLDQGLQFLIQYYNGEERAKGNILERFSAQQFPDLHSELNLSSLELGDSALYFCASSLRTAFDGYTFGSGTRLTVV.

The CDR3 protein is CATSTPVGGQETQYF. CDR3 bases: TGTGCCACCAGTACCCCCGTCGGGGGGCAGGAGACCCAGTACTTC. The genes are TRBV24-1 and TRBJ2-5; TRBD2 might be the D (7 bases). In germline, CDR1 is KGHDR, CDR2 SFDVKD. Trimming shortened V by 6 bases and J by 5 bases, and 18 bases separated the two germline ends. The CDR3 runs 15 residues.

The rearrangement joins TRBV2 to TRBJ2-7, with D possibly TRBD2 on 5 matching bases. This CDR3 spans 14 amino acids. Deletions cut 3 bases from V and 2 bases from J, with 11 bases between. From germline, CDR1 is SNHLY and CDR2 FYNNEI. The CDR3 DNA follows: TGTGCCAGCAGTGAGAGGACTGCTGCCTACGAGCAGTACTTC. This translates into CASSERTAAYEQYF.

This clone was counted a few times. The chain couples TRBV19 to TRBJ1-2, with 8 bases aligning to TRBD1. From germline, CDR1 is LNHDA and CDR2 SQIVND (reference sequence). V shed 5 bases and J 4 bases; nucleotides not matched to a gene: 6. This CDR3 comprises 14 residues. In DNA, the CDR3 is TGTGCCAGTAGTCCCCTGGGACAGGCCTATGGCTACACCTTC. Its protein product is CASSPLGQAYGYTF.

This sequence joins TRBV5-1 and TRBJ2-4, with TRBD2 identical over 8 bases. Trimming removed 2 bases from V and 2 bases from J; junction bases left unmatched: 3. The CDR3 covers 15 residues. The germline gives CDR1 SGHRS, CDR2 YFSETQ. CDR3 residues: CASSFRGGSKNIQYF. DNA for the CDR3: TGCGCCAGCAGCTTTCGCGGGGGGTCCAAAAACATTCAGTACTTC.

The genes are TRBV5-1 and TRBJ1-5; maybe TRBD1 (6 bases). V gave up 0 bases and J gave up 3 bases, with 10 bases separating them. CDR1 and CDR2 from the germline V gene are SGHRS and YFSETQ. The CDR3 is 15 amino acids. CDR3 DNA sequence: TGCGCCAGCAGCTTGGGGGGGGGCCCCAATCAGCCCCAGCATTTT. It encodes CASSLGGGPNQPQHF. The complete variable domain, with remaining parts taken from reference TRBV5-1 and TRBJ1-5, reads KAGVTQTPRYLIKTRGQQVTLSCSPISGHRSVSWYQQTPGQGLQFLFEYFSETQRNKGNFPGRFSGRQFSNSRSEMNVSTLELGDSALYLCASSLGGGPNQPQHFGDGTRLSIL.